This T cell receptor (beta chain) was sequenced for a study of human T cells and chemical hapten exposure. This clonotype showed up just a few times. The germline V gene encodes CDR1 SEHNR and CDR2 FQNEAQ (reference sequence). Losses at the gene ends were 1 base for V and 6 bases for J; bases not matched to a gene: 10. This CDR3 comprises 17 residues. TCRdb reprocessed the RACE reads via MiXCR and lists one record per CDR3 protein. This sample has 80,000 to 95,000 distinct CDR3 sequences; about 9.9% occur once, and the top ten carry 1.6%. As to time point: patch test 2, 6 weeks after DPC sensitization. The treatment was: therapeutic diphenylcyclopropenone sensitization with weekly scalp DPC.

The receptor comes from a man aged 18 to 29 with alopecia areata. Some clones in this sample may be carry-over from other donors' samples. The specimen comprised whole blood, sampled in connection with sensitization to the hapten diphenylcyclopropenone (DPC). The chain carries TRBV7-9 and TRBJ2-3, with 10 bases matching TRBD2. CDR3 amino acids: CASSLEGAAGGPDTQYF. The CDR3 DNA reads TGTGCCAGCAGCTTAGAGGGCGCAGCGGGGGGGCCGGATACGCAGTATTTT.